The rows below give T cell receptor beta chains drawn from one sample of a study of PD-1 blockade in classical Hodgkin lymphoma. Assay: immunoSEQ multiplex PCR; the TCRdb copy retains only in-frame clones and omits some. The sample lists 50,000 to 85,000 clones; about 64% were seen once. The sequences come from peripheral blood mononuclear cells (PBMCs), collected before the second cycle of nivolumab. The receptors derive from a human donor with classical Hodgkin lymphoma. CDR3s include the opening cysteine and the closing phenylalanine or tryptophan. Each record gives: clone size, D gene, V gene, J gene, CDR3 protein, CDR3 DNA. A D gene is named only where the DNA matches it firmly. Clone size is shown for a subset of rows, as once, few, many or a class of expanded clone.

>.|TRBD2|TRBV9|TRBJ2-3
CASSGGSSDTQYF
TGTGCCAGCAGCGGCGGGAGCTCAGATACGCAGTATTTT
>.|.|TRBV2|TRBJ2-7
CASSETAPGQYF
TGTGCCAGCAGTGAAACTGCCCCGGGGCAGTACTTC
>.|.|TRBV2|TRBJ2-7
CASSEGRFDFEQYF
TGTGCCAGCAGTGAAGGCAGGTTTGATTTCGAGCAGTACTTC
>.|.|TRBV28|TRBJ2-3
CASSFSELETGAGGDTQYF
TGTGCCAGCAGCTTCTCAGAATTAGAGACAGGGGCGGGGGGAGATACGCAGTATTTT
>.|.|TRBV5-1|TRBJ2-3
CASSLVPSTTLGEDTQYF
TGCGCCAGCAGCTTGGTCCCCTCGACAACACTCGGAGAAGATACGCAGTATTTT
>once|TRBD2|TRBV27|TRBJ2-1
CASSPTSGGDNEQFF
TGTGCCAGCAGTCCGACTAGCGGGGGGGACAATGAGCAGTTCTTC
>.|TRBD1|TRBV5-1|TRBJ1-4
CASSQDRGSANEKLFF
TGCGCCAGCAGCCAGGACAGGGGTTCAGCTAATGAAAAACTGTTTTTT
>once|.|TRBV21-1|TRBJ2-3
CASSKFPLAGCTDTQYF
TGTGCCAGCAGCAAATTCCCTTTAGCGGGATGCACAGATACGCAGTATTTT
>.|TRBD1|TRBV5-8|TRBJ1-1
CASSAWGDSRNTEAFF
TGTGCCAGCAGCGCCTGGGGGGACAGCCGGAACACTGAAGCTTTCTTT
>few|TRBD1|TRBV7-6|TRBJ2-7
CASSPGTGGEQYF
TGTGCCAGCAGCCCCGGGACAGGGGGAGAGCAGTACTTC
>once|.|TRBV4-1|TRBJ2-1
CASSQGHTPGYNEQFF
TGCGCCAGCAGCCAAGGACATACACCAGGCTACAATGAGCAGTTCTTC
>.|.|TRBV1|TRBJ1-6
CTSSQDVGTDNSPLHF
TGCACCAGCAGCCAAGATGTTGGGACAGATAATTCACCCCTCCACTTT
>.|.|TRBV28|TRBJ2-7
CASLGSGAVDDEQYF
TGTGCCAGCCTTGGTTCGGGGGCAGTTGATGACGAGCAGTACTTC
>.|TRBD2|TRBV7-3|TRBJ2-5
CASAGGDQETQYF
TGTGCCTCGGCGGGGGGCGATCAAGAGACCCAGTACTTC
>once|.|TRBV9|TRBJ2-6
CASSVVSGANVLTF
TGTGCCAGCAGCGTAGTCTCTGGGGCCAACGTCCTGACTTTC
>.|TRBD2|TRBV5-4|TRBJ2-3
CASSLGLAGGPYTQYF
TGTGCCAGCAGCTTAGGACTAGCGGGAGGGCCTTATACGCAGTATTTT
>.|TRBD2|TRBV11-2|TRBJ2-1
CASSLGWEGYNEQFF
TGTGCCAGCAGCTTAGGGTGGGAGGGGTACAATGAGCAGTTCTTC
>few|TRBD1|TRBV2|TRBJ1-2
CASSISREGANGYTF
TGTGCCAGCAGCATCAGCAGGGAGGGGGCAAATGGCTACACCTTC
>.|.|TRBV21-1|TRBJ1-1
CASSKADGLGTEAFF
TGTGCCAGCAGCAAAGCGGACGGGTTGGGCACTGAAGCTTTCTTT
>.|.|TRBV6-5|TRBJ1-1
CASSYFDGGTEAFF
TGTGCCAGCAGTTATTTCGACGGCGGCACTGAAGCTTTCTTT
>once|.|TRBV6-5|TRBJ1-6
CASSYRRSSYNSPLHF
TGTGCCAGCAGTTATCGGCGAAGCTCCTATAATTCACCCCTCCACTTT
>.|.|TRBV6-5|TRBJ2-5
CASSYSGYQETQYF
TGTGCCAGCAGTTACTCGGGGTACCAAGAGACCCAGTACTTC
>.|.|TRBV7-3|TRBJ2-3
CASSLWRSTDTQYF
TGTGCCAGCAGCCTATGGAGGTCCACAGATACGCAGTATTTT
>.|.|TRBV6-1|TRBJ1-3
CASSEGRVSGNTIYF
TGTGCCAGCAGTGAAGGCAGGGTATCTGGAAACACCATATATTTT
>.|TRBD2|TRBV4-2|TRBJ2-6
CASSQELAAGANVLTF
TGTGCCAGCAGCCAAGAGCTAGCGGCTGGGGCCAACGTCCTGACTTTC
>few|.|TRBV2|TRBJ2-7
CASSEQAPGPYEQYF
TGTGCCAGCAGTGAGCAGGCCCCCGGGCCGTACGAGCAGTACTTC
>.|.|TRBV19|TRBJ2-7
CASSLTGVQNIFEQYF
TGTGCCAGTAGTCTTACCGGGGTCCAGAATATTTTCGAGCAGTACTTC
>.|.|TRBV5-1|TRBJ2-3
CASSLKRDFSTDTQYF
TGCGCCAGCAGCTTGAAAAGGGACTTTAGCACAGATACGCAGTATTTT
>few|.|TRBV6-5|TRBJ1-2
CAQPSWGYTF
TGTGCCCAACCCAGTTGGGGCTACACCTTC
>.|TRBD2|TRBV5-4|TRBJ2-7
CASSLTLAGPYEQYF
TGTGCCAGCAGCCTGACTCTAGCGGGACCCTACGAGCAGTACTTC
>few|.|TRBV28|TRBJ1-1
CASALVINEAFF
TGTGCCAGCGCCCTGGTAATAAATGAAGCTTTCTTT
>.|TRBD1|TRBV11-3|TRBJ1-1
CASSQGTGRDTEAFF
TGTGCCAGCAGCCAAGGGACAGGGCGGGACACTGAAGCTTTCTTT
>.|.|TRBV6-4|TRBJ2-1
CASTFGSTYNEQFF
TGTGCCAGCACTTTCGGAAGCACCTACAATGAGCAGTTCTTC
>few|TRBD2|TRBV29-1|TRBJ2-3
CSFRTSGGSTDTQYF
TGCAGCTTTCGGACTAGCGGGGGCTCCACAGATACGCAGTATTTT
>.|.|TRBV6-6|TRBJ1-1
CASSTTRVGTEAFF
TGTGCCAGCAGCACCACGAGGGTAGGAACTGAAGCTTTCTTT
>once|.|TRBV2|TRBJ2-1
CASSDPGDPTYNEQFF
TGTGCCAGCAGTGATCCAGGGGACCCCACCTACAATGAGCAGTTCTTC
>.|.|TRBV11-2|TRBJ1-4
CASRQNLNEKLFF
TGTGCCAGCAGACAGAACCTTAATGAAAAACTGTTTTTT
>.|.|TRBV5-1|TRBJ2-3
CASSLGGTSTDTQYF
TGCGCCAGCAGCTTGGGTGGGACTAGCACAGATACGCAGTATTTT
>many|TRBD1|TRBV27|TRBJ1-2
CASSHDRGYGYTF
TGTGCCAGCAGTCATGACAGGGGCTATGGCTACACCTTC
>.|.|TRBV20-1|TRBJ2-6
CSARDLGVLTF
TGCAGTGCTAGAGATCTCGGAGTCCTGACTTTC
>few|TRBD1|TRBV7-9|TRBJ2-3
CASSLDTEPDRDDGDTQYF
TGTGCCAGCAGCTTAGACACAGAACCGGACAGGGATGATGGAGATACGCAGTATTTT
>.|.|TRBV2|TRBJ2-7
CASTWQAHEQYF
TGTGCCAGCACCTGGCAGGCCCACGAGCAGTACTTC
>.|.|TRBV5-1|TRBJ2-3
CASSLEQLYTDTQYF
TGCGCCAGCAGCTTGGAACAGCTCTACACAGATACGCAGTATTTT
>.|.|TRBV2|TRBJ1-5
CASSEDGDSYQPQHF
TGTGCCAGCAGTGAAGATGGCGATTCCTATCAGCCCCAGCATTTT
>.|.|TRBV2|TRBJ2-7
CASSVSGTDYEQYF
TGTGCCAGCAGTGTATCCGGGACCGACTACGAGCAGTACTTC
>.|TRBD1|TRBV5-1|TRBJ2-7
CASSLRDSPTYEQYF
TGCGCCAGCAGCTTGAGGGACAGTCCTACCTACGAGCAGTACTTC
>.|TRBD1|TRBV15|TRBJ2-3
CATSRRGQGTDTQYF
TGTGCCACCAGCAGACGGGGACAGGGCACAGATACGCAGTATTTT
>.|.|TRBV18|TRBJ1-5
CASSPLGAASNQPQHF
TGTGCCAGCTCACCGCTTGGGGCAGCTTCCAATCAGCCCCAGCATTTT
>.|TRBD2|TRBV4-1|TRBJ2-7
CASSQLAGGTYEQYF
TGCGCCAGCAGCCAACTAGCGGGGGGGACCTACGAGCAGTACTTC
>.|TRBD2|TRBV14|TRBJ2-3
CASSLGLAGWGDTQYF
TGTGCCAGCAGCCTGGGACTAGCGGGATGGGGAGATACGCAGTATTTT
>.|TRBD1|TRBV19|TRBJ1-3
CASNKGAAGNTIYF
TGTGCCAGTAACAAGGGGGCAGCTGGAAACACCATATATTTT
>medium-sized|.|TRBV28|TRBJ1-1
CASSQPYTEAFF
TGTGCCAGCAGCCAGCCGTACACTGAAGCTTTCTTT
>.|TRBD1|TRBV7-9|TRBJ1-6
CASSYRTGNSPLHF
TGTGCCAGCAGTTATCGGACAGGGAATTCACCCCTCCACTTT
>.|TRBD1|TRBV14|TRBJ1-1
CASSTRRTGVFTEAFF
TGTGCCAGCAGCACCCGACGGACAGGGGTGTTCACTGAAGCTTTCTTT
>.|.|TRBV7-3|TRBJ2-1
CASSLAPTNEQFF
TGTGCCAGCAGCTTAGCTCCGACCAATGAGCAGTTCTTC
>.|.|TRBV18|TRBJ2-1
CASSLRPSPQSSYNEQFF
TGTGCCAGCTCACTTAGACCGTCACCACAGAGTTCCTACAATGAGCAGTTCTTC
>.|.|TRBV6-6|TRBJ1-3
CASTDQGQGIATIYF
TGTGCCAGCACCGACCAAGGGCAGGGTATAGCGACCATATATTTT